This T cell receptor beta chain derives from a study of T cells after yellow fever vaccination. Findings and limits, study-wide: Among primary-vaccination clones, most reappeared after the booster, at approximately 97% for CD4 and around 91% for CD8. Though weaker, the secondary response peaked faster, on day 5 versus 15. Relatively few clonotypes were ones that appeared in both CD4 and CD8 compartments.

On this clonotype: Its antigen is not identified.

UMIs and a universal primer site were added when TCR cDNA was made by 5'RACE template switching. TCRdb itself ran the 5' RACE reads through MiXCR, one entry per CDR3 protein. The sample contains approximately 550,000 distinct CDR3 sequences, approximately 12% of which appear only once. This specimen consisted of PBMCs, obtained on the day of the yellow fever booster vaccination. The TCR was taken from a man aged 30-40 years who received the YFV17D yellow fever vaccine.

CDR3 region: CASNPSGHPYEQYF. Here the CDR3 DNA reads TGTGCCAGCAACCCTTCGGGACACCCCTACGAGCAGTACTTC. The chain links TRBV11-2 to TRBJ2-7; maybe TRBD1 (6 bases). Trimming left V 7 bases short and J 2 bases short, with 15 bases between. CDR1 SGHAT and CDR2 FQNNGV come from the germline V gene. The CDR3 runs to 14 residues.